Listed below are T cell receptor beta chains from one sample, sequenced in a study of blood T cell repertoires in COVID-19. Sequenced by immunoSEQ multiplex PCR; TCRdb stores in-frame clones only, minus some. The repertoire holds some 80,000 clones, around 78% seen once, with 15% in the top ten. The material sequenced was peripheral blood. Every receptor here comes from a human donor in a cohort sampled during active COVID-19. CDR3s include the opening cysteine and the closing phenylalanine or tryptophan. The size of a clone is reported for some rows only, either as once, few or many, or as a class for expanded clones.

CDR3	V	J	size
CASSAIQGYTDTQYF	TRBV9	TRBJ2-3	NA
CASSSFSGANVLTF	TRBV5-6	TRBJ2-6	NA
CASSDRTGGSGANVLTF	TRBV6-1	TRBJ2-6	NA
CAISESLGVGQPQHF	TRBV10-3	TRBJ1-5	few
CASRRGWTNEKLFF	TRBV6-5	TRBJ1-4	NA
CASSLLAGRVGELFF	TRBV27	TRBJ2-2	NA
CASSNPLGQGNYEQYF	TRBV6-6	TRBJ2-7	NA
CASSLIKQGNSDTQYF	TRBV5-4	TRBJ2-3	NA
CASSLSSRREGRLVF	TRBV11-3	TRBJ2-1	NA
CASSLDATLGNTIYF	TRBV11-2	TRBJ1-3	NA
CASSPQRRDSSGNTIYF	TRBV3-1/TRBV3-2	TRBJ1-3	NA
CASSGTSKFANTGELFF	TRBV6-1	TRBJ2-2	NA
CSVTSTGRGGELFF	TRBV29-1	TRBJ2-2	NA
CASGTTGGGEKLFF	TRBV12-5	TRBJ1-4	NA
CASSYSGVANEKLFF	TRBV19	TRBJ1-4	NA
CASREQGYEQYF	TRBV6-6	TRBJ2-7	NA
CASSLEGGEQFF	TRBV11-3	TRBJ2-1	NA
CASSITGNEQFF	TRBV19	TRBJ2-1	few
CSVESRGSYYGYTF	TRBV29-1	TRBJ1-2	NA